One T cell receptor beta chain is described in this entry. These data belong to a study of blood T cell repertoires in COVID-19. Germline trimming cut 3 bases from V and 5 bases from J; bases unmatched to any gene: 3. Germline loops: CDR1 DFQATT, CDR2 SNEGSKA (reference sequence). There are 12 residues in the CDR3. Measured with immunoSEQ multiplex PCR; TCRdb has only the in-frame clones, and not every one. The table lists 130,000 or so clones, around 80% of them singletons. Sequenced input: peripheral blood. The V call is TRBV20-1, the J call TRBJ2-5; 7 bases align to TRBD1. The source is a man aged 55 to 69 with active or convalescent COVID-19. In nucleotides, the CDR3 is TGCAGTGCTAGTGGCAGGGGGGAGACCCAGTACTTC. This codes for CSASGRGETQYF.